The present T cell receptor (beta chain) was sequenced within a study of T cells in Graves' hyperthyroidism and ophthalmopathy. General study points: Before onset, ophthalmopathy was predicted by the model a median roughly 6.8 months earlier.

This clonotype was counted a few times. Antigen: not known. TCR beta CDR3 regions were amplified from RNA transcripts. Carried out on the TCR CDR3, a first-round RT-PCR used the HTBI primer set. TCRdb fed the multiplex PCR reads into MiXCR, producing one record per CDR3 protein. Of fewer than 600,000 distinct CDR3 sequences listed, roughly 14% were seen once; the top ten hold less than 20%. The germline V gene has CDR1 SEHNR and CDR2 FQNEAQ (reference sequence). This CDR3 region has 14 residues. V lost 7 bases, J lost 3 bases, and 13 bases lay in between. The sample was blood. This sequence originates from a woman aged 18-35 years with Graves' hyperthyroidism. The gene calls are TRBV7-9 and TRBJ2-1; a weak D match, TRBD2 (5 bases). The CDR3 coding sequence is TGTGCCAGCACCAGCGAGGGTTACTACAATGAGCAGTTCTTC. The encoded protein is CASTSEGYYNEQFF. The variable domain in full, completed from reference TRBV7-9 and TRBJ2-1, reads DTGVSQNPRHKITKRGQNVTFRCDPISEHNRLYWYRQTLGQGPEFLTYFQNEAQLEKSRLLSDRFSAERPKGSFSTLEIQRTEQGDSAMYLCASTSEGYYNEQFFGPGTRLTVL.